The clone carrying this T cell receptor (beta chain) has a count of ten or more. Its antigen is unknown. Antiretroviral therapy had run roughly three months, about 14 weeks, before follow-up blood collection. The repertoire came from unfractionated whole blood and reflected all unsorted peripheral T cells. The record originates from a study of HIV-infected patients and healthy controls. Study results and caveats: During therapy, HIV-associated CDR3s fell significantly in frequency, while CMV-associated CDR3s did not change significantly.

Reverse transcription used about 500 ng RNA and constant-region primers for alpha and beta. Using multiplexing indices, alpha and beta chain libraries were generated apart by chain-specific third strand synthesis. In TCRdb, the 5' RACE reads were re-called with MiXCR into one record per CDR3 protein. The sample lists about 18,000 distinct CDR3 sequences; 8.5% were seen once. From germline, CDR1 is LGHDT and CDR2 YNNKEL (reference sequence). The V and J ends lost 4 bases and 4 bases, in that order; junction bases with no gene match: 14. CDR3 length: 18 residues. The chain couples TRBV3-1 to TRBJ1-5, with 9 bases matching TRBD1. Sequenced material: blood, taken during antiretroviral therapy. The receptor comes from an adult with HIV infection. The CDR3 sequence: CASSPGQGGVYWNQPQHF. The CDR3 DNA is TGTGCCAGCAGCCCGGGACAGGGAGGAGTATATTGGAATCAGCCCCAGCATTTT.